This T cell receptor beta chain was recorded in a study of T-cell reconstitution after alpha-beta-depleted transplantation in children. Whole-study findings and limits: About two months after transplant, alpha-beta T cells reportedly came from several hundred expanded graft clones. T cells produced anew were the main source of T-cell counts and diversity one year after transplant.

A note on this clonotype: Its specificity is unknown.

The CDR3 contains 13 residues. The germline gives CDR1 DFQATT, CDR2 SNEGSKA (reference sequence). V shed 5 bases and J shed 5 bases, with 12 bases lying between them. Unique molecular identifiers were used to barcode this TCRbeta library. TCRdb re-analysed the PCR reads in MiXCR, keeping a single row per CDR3 protein. Counted here are about 140,000 distinct CDR3 sequences, around 9% occurring once; the ten biggest clones make up approximately 18%. The sequence came from a female patient under 10 years old who had a stem cell transplant for congenital amegakaryocytic thrombocytopenia, so the T cells may come from the graft donor. Here the sequenced sample was PBMCs, mostly from graft donor cells, taken 180 days after TCRalphabeta/CD19-depleted stem cell transplant. The rearrangement links TRBV20-1 to TRBJ2-2; perhaps TRBD2 as D (6 bases). In DNA, the CDR3 is TGCAGTGCTGCCTCGGGAGTGACCGGGGAGCTGTTTTTT. This codes for CSAASGVTGELFF.